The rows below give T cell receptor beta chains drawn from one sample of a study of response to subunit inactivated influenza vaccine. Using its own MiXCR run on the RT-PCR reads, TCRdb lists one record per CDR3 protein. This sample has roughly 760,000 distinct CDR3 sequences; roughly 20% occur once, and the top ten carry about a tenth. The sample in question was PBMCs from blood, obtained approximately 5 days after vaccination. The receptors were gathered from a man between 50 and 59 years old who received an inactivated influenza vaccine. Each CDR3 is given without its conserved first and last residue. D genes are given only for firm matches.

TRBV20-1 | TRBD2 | SAVTSAPITQY
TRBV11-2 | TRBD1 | ASSPYGTGWSDTQY
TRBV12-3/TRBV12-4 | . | ASSLSFINEQY
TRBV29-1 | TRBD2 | SGGGRARDTQY
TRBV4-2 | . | ASSQGGEWATGELF
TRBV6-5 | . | ASSYQIKPSTDTQY
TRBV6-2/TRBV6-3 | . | AGQPAGEGEQY
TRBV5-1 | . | ASSLGGLGDTQY
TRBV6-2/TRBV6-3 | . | ASSGGRLTEAF
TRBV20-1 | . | SARDVRRDQYNEQF
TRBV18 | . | ASSPRHTNEKLF
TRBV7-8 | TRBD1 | ASSLYTGTGAYEQY
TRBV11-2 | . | ASSPFGLRYYGTDTQY
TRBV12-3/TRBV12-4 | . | ASSPGSPTDTQY
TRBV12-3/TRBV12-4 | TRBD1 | ASSLPSQDRAQF
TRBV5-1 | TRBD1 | ASSLDRGLGTDTQY
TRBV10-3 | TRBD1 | AISSKPGQANYEQY
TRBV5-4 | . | ASRRASNTGELF
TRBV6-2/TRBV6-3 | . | ASSYLQGPAYEQY